A single sample gave rise to the 11 T cell receptor beta chains below, sequenced in a study of blood T cell repertoires in COVID-19. Method: immunoSEQ multiplex PCR; TCRdb's copy keeps in-frame clones and lacks some. The data hold about 270,000 clones, with around four fifths observed a single time. Material: peripheral blood. The receptors come from a woman aged 50 to 65 who had recovered from COVID-19.

The chain links TRBV5-1 to TRBJ1-4, with D possibly matching TRBD1 (6 bases). V gave up 1 base and J gave up 2 bases, with 12 bases separating them. The CDR3 is 16 residues long. Germline V gene lookup returns CDR1 SGHRS and CDR2 YFSETQ. CDR3 residues: CASSLWGRQTNEKLFF. As DNA, the CDR3 is TGCGCCAGCAGCTTGTGGGGGCGACAGACTAATGAAAAACTGTTTTTT.

The rearrangement links TRBV28 to TRBJ2-7, with D perhaps matching TRBD1 (6 bases). The CDR3 is 15 residues long. CDR1 is MDHEN, CDR2 SYDVKM, per germline. The V end lost 4 bases, the J end lost 3 bases, and 16 bases lay between the germline ends. CDR3 bases: TGTGCCAGCAGTTCCCCCGGGACACAGAACTACGAGCAGTACTTC. This encodes CASSSPGTQNYEQYF.

V and J are TRBV19 and TRBJ2-3; TRBD2 aligns across 11 bases. Germline CDR1 is LNHDA and CDR2 is SQIVND (reference sequence). V lost 3 bases to trimming and J lost 0 bases; unmatched junction nucleotides: 11. CDR3 size: 19 residues. The CDR3 here is CASSITSGGALGSTDTQYF. The CDR3 region has the DNA TGTGCCAGTAGTATTACTAGCGGGGGTGCTCTGGGTAGCACAGATACGCAGTATTTT.

The rearrangement links TRBV19 to TRBJ2-5, with 7 bases identical to TRBD1. Looked up from germline, CDR1 is LNHDA and CDR2 is SQIVND (reference sequence). Germline trimming cut 1 base from V and 4 bases from J; bases unmatched to any gene: 6. The CDR3 consists of 15 residues. The CDR3 DNA reads as TGTGCCAGTAGTATAGCCGACAGGGTGGGAGAGACCCAGTACTTC. It codes for CASSIADRVGETQYF.

CDR3: CASSLQQHYQPQHF. The DNA for the CDR3 is TGTGCCAGCAGTTTGCAACAGCATTATCAGCCCCAGCATTTT. The chain uses TRBV28 and TRBJ1-5; D is ambiguous. The germline V gene encodes CDR1 MDHEN and CDR2 SYDVKM. Trimming removed 3 bases at V and 5 bases at J, with 11 bases between. The CDR3 has 14 amino acids.

The chain carries TRBV4-2 and TRBJ1-1; D is unresolved. Trimming cost V 3 bases and J 1 base, with 9 bases left between them. The CDR3 is 14 amino acids. Germline V CDR1 and CDR2: LGHNA, YNFKEQ. The CDR3 nucleotides read TGTGCCAGCAGCCAGCCCTCGAGGAACACTGAAGCTTTCTTT. Amino acid sequence: CASSQPSRNTEAFF.

The chain employs TRBV6-5 and TRBJ1-2; TRBD1 is a possible D gene (5 bases). With 6 bases removed from V and 5 bases from J, the gap between germline ends came to 16 bases. CDR1 and CDR2 from the germline V gene are MNHEY and SVGAGI. This CDR3 has 14 amino acids. The CDR3 loop is CASSTTGRGYGYTF. The CDR3 coding sequence is TGTGCCAGCAGCACTACTGGGAGGGGATATGGCTACACCTTC.

The CDR3 loop is CASSLEGGGPDGYTF. CDR3 DNA: TGTGCCAGCAGCTTAGAAGGTGGGGGCCCAGATGGCTACACCTTC. The J gene is TRBJ1-2, the V gene TRBV11-1; tentatively, D is TRBD1 (6 bases). This CDR3 comprises 15 residues. Between the trimmed V and J ends, which lost 1 base and 6 bases, there was a span of 15 bases. The germline V gene encodes CDR1 SGHAT and CDR2 FQDESV (reference sequence).

The chain uses TRBV6-5 and TRBJ1-6; D might be TRBD1 (5 bases). CDR1 and CDR2 from the germline V gene are MNHEY and SVGAGI. Between the trimmed V and J ends, which lost 4 bases and 9 bases, there was a span of 10 bases. The CDR3 spans 13 residues. The CDR3 nucleotides are TGTGCCAGCAGTTTAGACGGGGGTTCACCCCTCCACTTT. Translated: CASSLDGGSPLHF.

The chain is built from TRBV28 and TRBJ2-2; D gene uncertain. The CDR3 has 11 residues. In germline, CDR1 is MDHEN, CDR2 SYDVKM. Trimming left V 5 bases short and J 9 bases short, with 7 bases between. Written as DNA, the CDR3 is TGTGCCAGCAGTGGAGTCAGGGAGCTGTTTTTT. This sequence encodes CASSGVRELFF.

This sequence joins TRBV5-1 and TRBJ1-6; 8 bases match TRBD1. The germline V gene has CDR1 SGHRS and CDR2 YFSETQ. The CDR3 is 16 amino acids. V gave up 4 bases and J gave up 10 bases; unmatched junction bases: 13. The CDR3 DNA is TGCGCCAGCAGCCCCCGAGGACAGGGATTTGAGTCACCCCTCCACTTT. This sequence encodes CASSPRGQGFESPLHF.